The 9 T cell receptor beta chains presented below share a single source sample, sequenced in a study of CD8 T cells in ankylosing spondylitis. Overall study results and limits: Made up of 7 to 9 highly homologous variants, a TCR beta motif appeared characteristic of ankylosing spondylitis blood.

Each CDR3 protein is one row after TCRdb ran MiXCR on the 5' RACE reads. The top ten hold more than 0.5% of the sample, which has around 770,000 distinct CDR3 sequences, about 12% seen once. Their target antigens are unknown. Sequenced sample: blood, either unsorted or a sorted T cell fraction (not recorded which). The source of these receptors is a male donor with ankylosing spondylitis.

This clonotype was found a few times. The CDR3 sequence: CASSLGFEETQYF. The CDR3 region has the DNA TGTGCCAGCAGCTTAGGATTTGAGGAGACCCAGTACTTC. The J gene is TRBJ2-5, the V gene TRBV7-2; D is uncertain. V was shortened by 1 base and J by 5 bases, with 8 bases between the two germline ends. The CDR3 consists of 13 residues. In germline, CDR1 is SGHTA, CDR2 FQGNSA.

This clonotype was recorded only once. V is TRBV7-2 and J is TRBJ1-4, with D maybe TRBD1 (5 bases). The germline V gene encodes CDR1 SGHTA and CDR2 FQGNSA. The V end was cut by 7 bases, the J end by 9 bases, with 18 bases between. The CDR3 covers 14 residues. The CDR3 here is CASTPSRAFQKLFF. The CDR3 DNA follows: TGTGCCAGCACCCCGTCCAGGGCTTTTCAAAAACTGTTTTTT. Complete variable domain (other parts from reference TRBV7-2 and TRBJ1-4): GAGVSQSPSNKVTEKGKDVELRCDPISGHTALYWYRQSLGQGLEFLIYFQGNSAPDKSGLPSDRFSAERTGGSVSTLTIQRTQQEDSAVYLCASTPSRAFQKLFFGSGTQLSVL.

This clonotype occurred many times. CDR3 DNA: TGTGCCACCAGCAGAGATCCCAGGACGGAGTATCAGCCCCAGCATTTT. As protein: CATSRDPRTEYQPQHF. The gene calls are TRBV15 and TRBJ1-5, with D unresolved. Per the germline V gene, CDR1 is LNHNV and CDR2 is YYDKDF (reference sequence). V lost 0 bases, J lost 5 bases, and 14 bases lay in between. The CDR3 runs to 16 residues.

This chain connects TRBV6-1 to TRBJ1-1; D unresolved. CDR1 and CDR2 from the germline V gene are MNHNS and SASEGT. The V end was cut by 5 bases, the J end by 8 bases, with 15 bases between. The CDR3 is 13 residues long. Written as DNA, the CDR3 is TGTGCCAGCAGTCGTCTAACTGGCCCCGAAGCTTTCTTT. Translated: CASSRLTGPEAFF.

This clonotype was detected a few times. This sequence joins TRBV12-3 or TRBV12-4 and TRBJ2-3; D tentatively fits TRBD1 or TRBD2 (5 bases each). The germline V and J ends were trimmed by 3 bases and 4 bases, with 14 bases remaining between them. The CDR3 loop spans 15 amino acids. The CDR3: CASSFRYPGPDTQYF. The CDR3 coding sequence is TGTGCCAGCAGTTTCCGCTACCCGGGACCAGATACGCAGTATTTT.

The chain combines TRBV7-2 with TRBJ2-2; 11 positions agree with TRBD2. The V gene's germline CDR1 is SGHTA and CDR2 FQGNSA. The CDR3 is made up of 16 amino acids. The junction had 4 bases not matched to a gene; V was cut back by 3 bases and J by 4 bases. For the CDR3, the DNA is TGTGCCAGCAGCTTCCTTAGCGGGAGGGGCACCGGGGAGCTGTTTTTT. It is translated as CASSFLSGRGTGELFF.

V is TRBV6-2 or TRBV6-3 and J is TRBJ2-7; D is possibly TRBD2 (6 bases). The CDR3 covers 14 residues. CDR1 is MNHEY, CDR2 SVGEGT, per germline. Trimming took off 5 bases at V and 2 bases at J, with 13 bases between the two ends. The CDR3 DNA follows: TGTGCCAGCAGTCTCCTGTCGGGGGCCTACGAGCAGTACTTC. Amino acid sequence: CASSLLSGAYEQYF.

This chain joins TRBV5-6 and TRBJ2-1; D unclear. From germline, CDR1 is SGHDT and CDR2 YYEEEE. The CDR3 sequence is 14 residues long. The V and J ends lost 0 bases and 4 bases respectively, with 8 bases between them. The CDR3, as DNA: TGTGCCAGCAGCTTGGTGTGGGCTTACAATGAGCAGTTCTTC. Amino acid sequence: CASSLVWAYNEQFF.

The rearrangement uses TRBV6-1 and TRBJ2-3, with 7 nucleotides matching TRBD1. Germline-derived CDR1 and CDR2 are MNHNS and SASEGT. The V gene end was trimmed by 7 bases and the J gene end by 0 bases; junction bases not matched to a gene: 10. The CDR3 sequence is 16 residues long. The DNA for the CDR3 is TGTGCCAGCAAGGTCAGGGGGTTCCTTAGCACAGATACGCAGTATTTT. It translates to CASKVRGFLSTDTQYF.